This TCR beta chain was identified in a study of blood T cell repertoires in COVID-19. The overall study: Acute and convalescent COVID-19 samples came from the United States, Italy and Spain. T cells, B-cell-depleted T cells, or PBMCs provided the cDNA or gDNA that served as material.

This CDR3 is 14 amino acids long. V was cut by 4 bases and J by 4 bases, with 14 bases left in between. Germline loops: CDR1 SQVTM, CDR2 ANQGSEA. Per the authors' pipeline: Amplifying reference gene primers gave estimates of nucleated cell counts. Clones were read by immunoSEQ multiplex PCR, and TCRdb kept only the in-frame ones, dropping some. The V and J calls and the clone size are those of that table, but D and trimming were determined from the DNA. The sample records 15,000 or so clones, over 80% being singletons. Source material: peripheral blood. The V and J genes are TRBV29-1 and TRBJ2-1; D gene uncertain. This clonotype originated in a man aged 40-49 years with active or convalescent COVID-19. The DNA for the CDR3 is TGCAGCGTTGGAACTCCCTCTTTTTACAATGAGCAGTTCTTC. It is translated as CSVGTPSFYNEQFF.